This TCR beta chain comes out of a study of T cell repertoires in cytomegalovirus infection. Germline CDR1 is LGHNA and CDR2 is YSLEER. The CDR3 spans 17 residues. V gave up 1 base and J gave up 0 bases; unmatched junction bases: 5. This clonotype has more than one count but fewer than ten. Antigen: not known. TCRdb analysed the reads with MiXCR anew, one entry per CDR3 protein. The sample includes some 700,000 distinct CDR3 sequences, about 33% seen only once; the top ten take about 20%. The chain employs TRBV4-3 and TRBJ2-3; 9 bases fit TRBD2. The sample was cultured PBMCs, taken from culture after CMV antigen stimulation. This clonotype originated in a human donor in good health (CMV status not recorded). Some clones in this sample may be carry-over from other donors' samples. CDR3 amino acids: CASSQVVLAGSTDTQYF. CDR3 DNA sequence: TGCGCCAGCAGCCAAGTGGTCCTAGCGGGAAGCACAGATACGCAGTATTTT.